The rows below give T cell receptor beta chains drawn from one sample of a study of blood T cell repertoires in COVID-19. Repertoires were generated with immunoSEQ multiplex PCR, while TCRdb's copy carries only in-frame clones and drops some. Seen here are approximately 100,000 clones, nearly 90% observed once, and the top ten hold approximately 4.9%. Source material: peripheral blood. The receptors originated from a man between 65 and 79 years old with acute or convalescent COVID-19. CDR3s include the opening cysteine and the closing phenylalanine or tryptophan. The D gene is left open where the match is weak. Not all rows give a size; the values are once, few, many and, for expanded clones, a class.

j_call: TRBJ1-1
clone_size: .
d_call: TRBD1
v_call: TRBV20-1
cdr3_aa: CSARGTGGAFF
cdr3_nt: TGCAGTGCTAGAGGTACAGGGGGCGCTTTCTTT

j_call: TRBJ1-4
clone_size: .
d_call: .
v_call: TRBV19
cdr3_aa: CASSISGRGGNEKLFF
cdr3_nt: TGTGCCAGTAGTATATCGGGCAGGGGCGGAAATGAAAAACTGTTTTTT

j_call: TRBJ1-5
clone_size: .
d_call: .
v_call: TRBV6-6
cdr3_aa: CASTLGGGQDQPQHF
cdr3_nt: TGTGCCAGCACCCTAGGCGGGGGTCAGGATCAGCCCCAGCATTTT

j_call: TRBJ1-3
clone_size: once
d_call: .
v_call: TRBV2
cdr3_aa: CASSVFGGSGNTIYF
cdr3_nt: TGTGCCAGCAGTGTATTCGGGGGCTCTGGAAACACCATATATTTT

j_call: TRBJ2-5
clone_size: .
d_call: TRBD1
v_call: TRBV19
cdr3_aa: CASSIGQGLETQYF
cdr3_nt: TGTGCCAGTAGTATAGGACAGGGTTTGGAGACCCAGTACTTC

j_call: TRBJ1-2
clone_size: .
d_call: .
v_call: TRBV28
cdr3_aa: CASSLGRGYGYTF
cdr3_nt: TGTGCCAGCAGTTTGGGCAGGGGATATGGCTACACCTTC

j_call: TRBJ1-6
clone_size: .
d_call: .
v_call: TRBV2
cdr3_aa: CASSVVDNSPLHF
cdr3_nt: TGTGCCAGCAGTGTCGTAGATAATTCACCCCTCCACTTT

j_call: TRBJ2-3
clone_size: few
d_call: .
v_call: TRBV7-3
cdr3_aa: CASSPLGGFGTDTQYF
cdr3_nt: TGTGCCAGCAGCCCTTTGGGCGGGTTTGGCACAGATACGCAGTATTTT

j_call: TRBJ1-2
clone_size: .
d_call: TRBD1
v_call: TRBV30
cdr3_aa: CAWSGSGTVTNGYTF
cdr3_nt: TGTGCCTGGAGCGGCTCCGGGACAGTGACTAATGGCTACACCTTC

j_call: TRBJ1-6
clone_size: .
d_call: .
v_call: TRBV11-3
cdr3_aa: CASSLFPNSPLHF
cdr3_nt: TGTGCCAGCAGCTTATTTCCAAATTCACCCCTCCACTTT

j_call: TRBJ1-1
clone_size: few
d_call: TRBD1
v_call: TRBV29-1
cdr3_aa: CSVGGTGHTEAFF
cdr3_nt: TGCAGCGTAGGTGGGACAGGGCACACTGAAGCTTTCTTT

j_call: TRBJ2-1
clone_size: .
d_call: .
v_call: TRBV19
cdr3_aa: CASSKQGSEQFF
cdr3_nt: TGTGCCAGTAGTAAACAGGGAAGTGAGCAGTTCTTC

j_call: TRBJ1-1
clone_size: .
d_call: .
v_call: TRBV5-3
cdr3_aa: CARSLLTGPIRAFF
cdr3_nt: TGTGCCAGAAGCTTGTTGACAGGCCCTATCCGAGCTTTCTTT

j_call: TRBJ1-2
clone_size: .
d_call: .
v_call: TRBV28
cdr3_aa: CASSYAAAGGDYGYTF
cdr3_nt: TGTGCCAGCAGTTATGCGGCGGCGGGGGGGGACTATGGCTACACCTTC

j_call: TRBJ1-2
clone_size: .
d_call: .
v_call: TRBV7-2
cdr3_aa: CASSSRVVLNYGYTF
cdr3_nt: TGTGCCAGCAGCTCCCGGGTGGTACTTAACTATGGCTACACCTTC

j_call: TRBJ2-4
clone_size: .
d_call: .
v_call: TRBV5-5
cdr3_aa: CASSFINIQYF
cdr3_nt: TGTGCCAGCAGCTTTATAAACATTCAGTACTTC

j_call: TRBJ1-5
clone_size: .
d_call: .
v_call: TRBV19
cdr3_aa: CASSTPGNQPQHF
cdr3_nt: TGTGCCAGTAGTACGCCAGGCAATCAGCCCCAGCATTTT

j_call: TRBJ1-2
clone_size: .
d_call: .
v_call: TRBV5-1
cdr3_aa: CASSLPANYGYTF
cdr3_nt: TGCGCCAGCAGCTTGCCAGCTAACTATGGCTACACCTTC

j_call: TRBJ1-6
clone_size: .
d_call: .
v_call: TRBV4-1
cdr3_aa: CASSQTWLTYNSPLHF
cdr3_nt: TGCGCCAGCAGCCAAACGTGGCTTACCTATAATTCACCCCTCCACTTT

j_call: TRBJ1-1
clone_size: .
d_call: .
v_call: TRBV28
cdr3_aa: CASSSRARRGFTEAFF
cdr3_nt: TGTGCCAGCAGTTCAAGGGCTCGTAGGGGGTTCACTGAAGCTTTCTTT

j_call: TRBJ1-4
clone_size: .
d_call: TRBD1
v_call: TRBV5-5
cdr3_aa: CASSSAGTGVSEKLFF
cdr3_nt: TGTGCCAGCAGCTCTGCCGGGACAGGGGTTTCTGAAAAACTGTTTTTT

j_call: TRBJ2-5
clone_size: .
d_call: .
v_call: TRBV30
cdr3_aa: CAWSPWGKRRGETQYF
cdr3_nt: TGTGCCTGGAGTCCCTGGGGAAAACGGAGGGGAGAGACCCAGTACTTC

j_call: TRBJ1-6
clone_size: .
d_call: .
v_call: TRBV2
cdr3_aa: CASSQGNSPLHF
cdr3_nt: TGTGCCAGCAGCCAGGGTAACTCACCCCTCCACTTT